This T cell receptor beta chain is drawn from a study of early T cells in non-severe SARS-CoV-2 infection. Individual cDNA molecules received unique molecular identifiers. TCRdb redid the calling of the 5' RACE reads with MiXCR, one entry per CDR3 protein. The sample holds tens of thousands of distinct CDR3 sequences, approximately 8.4% seen once. This clonotype has at least ten counts. The CDR3 consists of 13 residues. Trimming shortened V by 3 bases and J by 7 bases, and 8 bases separated the two germline ends. Germline CDR1 SGHRS, CDR2 YFSETQ. The sequence was collected from an adult who was a healthcare worker with PCR-confirmed SARS-CoV-2 infection or an uninfected control (not recorded which). The chain joins TRBV5-1 to TRBJ1-6, with D tentatively TRBD1 (6 bases). The sequenced sample was whole blood. The CDR3 sequence: CASSWTENSPLHF. The CDR3 DNA sequence: TGCGCCAGCAGCTGGACAGAAAATTCACCCCTCCACTTT. Combining the CDR3 with reference TRBV5-1 and TRBJ1-6 gives the whole variable domain KAGVTQTPRYLIKTRGQQVTLSCSPISGHRSVSWYQQTPGQGLQFLFEYFSETQRNKGNFPGRFSGRQFSNSRSEMNVSTLELGDSALYLCASSWTENSPLHFGNGTRLTVT.